This T cell receptor beta chain was sequenced during a study of memory CD4+ T cells and cytomegalovirus serostatus. The sort gate was single viable CD3+CD4+CD8-CD45RO+ cells for memory CD4+ T cells. Sequencing was performed with immunoSEQ multiplex PCR; in TCRdb, only in-frame clones are kept and a portion is missing. The data hold about 73,000 clones, with about 78% observed a single time. The sequence came from an adult in good health and CMV-seropositive. The sample taken for sequencing was memory CD4+ T cells from blood.

The CDR3 is CASSIVGGYTF. The DNA of the CDR3 is TGTGCCAGTAGTATAGTCGGAGGCTACACCTTC. This chain connects TRBV19 to TRBJ1-2; D remains ambiguous. There are 11 residues in the CDR3. From germline, CDR1 is LNHDA and CDR2 SQIVND (reference sequence). V was shortened by 1 base and J by 8 bases, with 5 bases between the two germline ends.